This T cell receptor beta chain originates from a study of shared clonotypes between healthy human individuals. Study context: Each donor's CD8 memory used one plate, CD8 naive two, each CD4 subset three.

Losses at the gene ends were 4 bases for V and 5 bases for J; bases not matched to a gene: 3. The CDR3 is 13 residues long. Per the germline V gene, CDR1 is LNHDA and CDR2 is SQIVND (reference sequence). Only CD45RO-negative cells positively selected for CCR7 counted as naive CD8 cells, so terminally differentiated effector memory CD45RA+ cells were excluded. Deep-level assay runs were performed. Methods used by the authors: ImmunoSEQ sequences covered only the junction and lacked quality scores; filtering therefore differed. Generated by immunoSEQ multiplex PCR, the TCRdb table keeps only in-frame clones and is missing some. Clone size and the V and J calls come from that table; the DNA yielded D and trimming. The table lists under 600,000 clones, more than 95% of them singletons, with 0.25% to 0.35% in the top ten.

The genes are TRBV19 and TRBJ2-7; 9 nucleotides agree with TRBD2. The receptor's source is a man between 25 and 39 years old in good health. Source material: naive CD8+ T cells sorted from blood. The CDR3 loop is CASSTGLADEQYF. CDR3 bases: TGTGCCAGTAGTACGGGACTAGCAGACGAGCAGTACTTC.